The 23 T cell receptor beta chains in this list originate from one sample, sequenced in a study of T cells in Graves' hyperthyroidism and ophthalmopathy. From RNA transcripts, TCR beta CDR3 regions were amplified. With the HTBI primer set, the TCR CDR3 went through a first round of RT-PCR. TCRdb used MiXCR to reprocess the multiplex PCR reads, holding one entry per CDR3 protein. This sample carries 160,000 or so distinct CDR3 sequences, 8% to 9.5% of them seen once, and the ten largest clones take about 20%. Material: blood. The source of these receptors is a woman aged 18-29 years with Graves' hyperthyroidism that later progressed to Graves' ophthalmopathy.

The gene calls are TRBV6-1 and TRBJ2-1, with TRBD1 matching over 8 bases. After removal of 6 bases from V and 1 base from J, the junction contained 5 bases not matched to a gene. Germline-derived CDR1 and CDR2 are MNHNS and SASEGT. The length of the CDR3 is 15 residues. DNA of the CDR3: TGTGCCAGCAGACACAGGGGGAGTTCCTACAATGAGCAGTTCTTC. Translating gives CASRHRGSSYNEQFF.

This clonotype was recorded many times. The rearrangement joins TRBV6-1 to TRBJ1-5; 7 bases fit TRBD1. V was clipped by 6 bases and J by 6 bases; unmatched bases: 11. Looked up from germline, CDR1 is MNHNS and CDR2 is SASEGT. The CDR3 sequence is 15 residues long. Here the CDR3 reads CASSDRAGGSQPQHF. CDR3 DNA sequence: TGTGCCAGCAGCGACAGGGCGGGGGGGAGTCAGCCCCAGCATTTT.

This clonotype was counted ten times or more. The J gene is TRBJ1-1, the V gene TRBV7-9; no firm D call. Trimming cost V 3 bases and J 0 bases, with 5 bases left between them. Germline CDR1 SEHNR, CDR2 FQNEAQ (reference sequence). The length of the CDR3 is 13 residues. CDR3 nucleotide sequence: TGTGCCAGCAGCTTTATCGTGAACACTGAAGCTTTCTTT. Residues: CASSFIVNTEAFF.

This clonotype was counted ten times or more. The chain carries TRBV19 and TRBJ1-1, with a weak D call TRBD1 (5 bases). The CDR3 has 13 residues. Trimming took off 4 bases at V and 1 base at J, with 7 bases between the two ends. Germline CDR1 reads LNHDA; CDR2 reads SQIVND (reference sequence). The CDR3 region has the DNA TGTGCCAGTAGTAAGACAGCGAACACTGAAGCTTTCTTT. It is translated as CASSKTANTEAFF.

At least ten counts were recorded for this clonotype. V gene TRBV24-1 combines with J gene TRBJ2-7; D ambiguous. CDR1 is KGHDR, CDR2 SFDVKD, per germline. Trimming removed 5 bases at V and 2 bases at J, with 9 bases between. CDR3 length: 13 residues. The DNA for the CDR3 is TGTGCCACCAGTGGGGCAGGAGCCTACGAGCAGTACTTC. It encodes CATSGAGAYEQYF.

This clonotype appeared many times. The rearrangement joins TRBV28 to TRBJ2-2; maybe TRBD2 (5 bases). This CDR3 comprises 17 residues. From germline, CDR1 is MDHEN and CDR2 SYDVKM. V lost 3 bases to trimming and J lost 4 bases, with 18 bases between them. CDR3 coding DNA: TGTGCCAGCAGTTTGAGGCTCGGGGAGTCGGGCACCGGGGAGCTGTTTTTT. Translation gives CASSLRLGESGTGELFF.

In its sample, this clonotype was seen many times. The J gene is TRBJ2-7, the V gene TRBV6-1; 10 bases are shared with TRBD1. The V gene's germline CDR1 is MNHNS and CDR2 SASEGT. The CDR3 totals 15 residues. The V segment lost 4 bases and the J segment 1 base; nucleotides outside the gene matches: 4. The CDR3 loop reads CASSVGTGESYEQYF. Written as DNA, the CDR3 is TGTGCCAGCAGTGTTGGGACAGGGGAGTCCTACGAGCAGTACTTC.

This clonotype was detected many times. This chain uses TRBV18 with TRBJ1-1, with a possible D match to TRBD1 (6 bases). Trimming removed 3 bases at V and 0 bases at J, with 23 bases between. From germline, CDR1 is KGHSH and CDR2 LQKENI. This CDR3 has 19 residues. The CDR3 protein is CASSPVLNRDGRMNTEAFF. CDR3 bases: TGTGCCAGCTCACCCGTTCTAAACAGGGACGGACGAATGAACACTGAAGCTTTCTTT.

CDR3 region: CSVEGGSGANVLTF. The CDR3 DNA reads as TGCAGCGTTGAAGGGGGGTCTGGGGCCAACGTCCTGACTTTC. This chain joins TRBV29-1 and TRBJ2-6; D may be TRBD1 or TRBD2 (5 bases each). CDR3 size: 14 residues. Per germline, CDR1 SQVTM and CDR2 ANQGSEA. V was shortened by 1 base and J by 1 base, with 5 bases between the two germline ends. The whole variable domain, remainder taken from reference TRBV29-1 and TRBJ2-6, is SAVISQKPSRDICQRGTSLTIQCQVDSQVTMMFWYRQQPGQSLTLIATANQGSEATYESGFVIDKFPISRPNLTFSTLTVSNMSPEDSSIYLCSVEGGSGANVLTFGAGSRLTVL.

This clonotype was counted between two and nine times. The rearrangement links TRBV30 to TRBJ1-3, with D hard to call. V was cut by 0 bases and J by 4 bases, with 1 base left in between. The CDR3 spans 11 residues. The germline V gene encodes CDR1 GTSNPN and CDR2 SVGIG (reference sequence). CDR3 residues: CAWSVGNTIYF. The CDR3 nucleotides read TGTGCCTGGAGTGTCGGAAACACCATATATTTT.

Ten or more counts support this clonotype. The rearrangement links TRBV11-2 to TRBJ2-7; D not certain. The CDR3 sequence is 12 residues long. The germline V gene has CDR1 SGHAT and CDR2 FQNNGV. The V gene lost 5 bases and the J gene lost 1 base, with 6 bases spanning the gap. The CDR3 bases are TGTGCCAGCAGCGATACTTCCTACGAGCAGTACTTC. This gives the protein CASSDTSYEQYF.

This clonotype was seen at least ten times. CDR3 in amino acids: CAWSSGQGKYSNQPQHF. CDR3 DNA: TGTGCCTGGAGTTCGGGACAGGGAAAGTATAGCAATCAGCCCCAGCATTTT. V usage is TRBV30 and J usage is TRBJ1-5; 9 bases map to TRBD1. The CDR3 runs 17 residues. Germline values: CDR1 GTSNPN, CDR2 SVGIG (reference sequence). The V and J ends lost 2 bases and 0 bases, in that order; junction bases with no gene match: 8.

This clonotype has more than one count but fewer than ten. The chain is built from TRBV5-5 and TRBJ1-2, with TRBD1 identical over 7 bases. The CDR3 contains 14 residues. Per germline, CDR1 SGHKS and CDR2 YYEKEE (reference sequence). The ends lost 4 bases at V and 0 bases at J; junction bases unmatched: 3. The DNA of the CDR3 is TGTGCCAGCAGCCGGGGACAGCCTAACTATGGCTACACCTTC. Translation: CASSRGQPNYGYTF.

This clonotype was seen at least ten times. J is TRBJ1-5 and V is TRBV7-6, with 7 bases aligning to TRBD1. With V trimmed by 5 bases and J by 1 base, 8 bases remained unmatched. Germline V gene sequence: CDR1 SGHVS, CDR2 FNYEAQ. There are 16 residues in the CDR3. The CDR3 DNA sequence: TGTGCCAGCAGCAGTGGACAGGCGGGGAGCAATCAGCCCCAGCATTTT. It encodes CASSSGQAGSNQPQHF.

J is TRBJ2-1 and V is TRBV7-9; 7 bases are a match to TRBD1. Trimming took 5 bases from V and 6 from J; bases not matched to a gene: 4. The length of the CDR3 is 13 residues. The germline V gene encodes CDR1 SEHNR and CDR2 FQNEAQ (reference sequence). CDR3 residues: CASSNRTGNEQFF. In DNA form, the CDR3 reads TGTGCCAGCAGCAACCGGACAGGCAATGAGCAGTTCTTC.

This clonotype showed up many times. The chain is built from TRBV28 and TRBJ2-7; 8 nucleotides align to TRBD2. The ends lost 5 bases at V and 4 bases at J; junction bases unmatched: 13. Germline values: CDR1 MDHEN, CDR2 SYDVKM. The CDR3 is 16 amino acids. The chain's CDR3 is CASSRVAGTRVYEQYF. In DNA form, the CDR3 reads TGTGCCAGCAGTAGAGTAGCGGGGACTAGAGTGTACGAGCAGTACTTC. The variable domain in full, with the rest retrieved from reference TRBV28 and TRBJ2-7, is DVKVTQSSRYLVKRTGEKVFLECVQDMDHENMFWYRQDPGLGLRLIYFSYDVKMKEKGDIPEGYSVSREKKERFSLILESASTNQTSMYLCASSRVAGTRVYEQYFGPGTRLTVT.

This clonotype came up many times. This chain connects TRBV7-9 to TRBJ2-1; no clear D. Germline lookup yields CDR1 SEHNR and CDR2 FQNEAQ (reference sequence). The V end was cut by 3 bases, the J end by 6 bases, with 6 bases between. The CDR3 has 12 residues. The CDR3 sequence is CASSFNPNEQFF. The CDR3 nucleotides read TGTGCCAGCAGCTTTAACCCCAATGAGCAGTTCTTC.

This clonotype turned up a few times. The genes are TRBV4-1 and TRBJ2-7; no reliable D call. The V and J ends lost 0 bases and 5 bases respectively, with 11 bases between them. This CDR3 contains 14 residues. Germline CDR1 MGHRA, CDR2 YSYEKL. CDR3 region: CASSQDRIAHEQYF. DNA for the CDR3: TGCGCCAGCAGCCAAGATCGGATCGCCCACGAGCAGTACTTC.

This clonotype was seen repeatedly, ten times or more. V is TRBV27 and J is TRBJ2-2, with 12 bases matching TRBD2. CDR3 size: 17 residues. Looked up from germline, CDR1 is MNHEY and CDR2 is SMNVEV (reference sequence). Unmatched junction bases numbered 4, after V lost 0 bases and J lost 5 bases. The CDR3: CASSLSLAGGATGELFF. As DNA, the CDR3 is TGTGCCAGCAGTTTATCACTAGCGGGGGGAGCAACCGGGGAGCTGTTTTTT.

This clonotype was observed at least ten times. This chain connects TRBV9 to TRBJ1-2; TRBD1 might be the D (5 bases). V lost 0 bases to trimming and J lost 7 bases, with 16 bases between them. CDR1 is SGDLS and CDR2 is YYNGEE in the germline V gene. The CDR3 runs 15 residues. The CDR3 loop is CASSVVEGMSAGYTF. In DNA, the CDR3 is TGTGCCAGCAGCGTAGTAGAGGGGATGAGCGCTGGCTACACCTTC. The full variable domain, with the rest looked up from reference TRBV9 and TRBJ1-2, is DSGVTQTPKHLITATGQRVTLRCSPRSGDLSVYWYQQSLDQGLQFLIQYYNGEERAKGNILERFSAQQFPDLHSELNLSSLELGDSALYFCASSVVEGMSAGYTFGSGTRLTVV.

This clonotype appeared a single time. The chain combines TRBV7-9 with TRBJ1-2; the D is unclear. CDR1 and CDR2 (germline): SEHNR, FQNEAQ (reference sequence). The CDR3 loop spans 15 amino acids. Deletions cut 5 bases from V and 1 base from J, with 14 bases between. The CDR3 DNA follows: TGTGCCAGCAGCCCAAACCCACGACTTAACTATGGCTACACCTTC. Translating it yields CASSPNPRLNYGYTF.

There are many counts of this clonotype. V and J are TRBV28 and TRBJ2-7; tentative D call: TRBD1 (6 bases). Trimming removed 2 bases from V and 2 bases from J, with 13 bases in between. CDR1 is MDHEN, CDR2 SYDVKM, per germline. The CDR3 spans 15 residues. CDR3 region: CASSLRGHATYEQYF. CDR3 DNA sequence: TGTGCCAGCAGTTTAAGGGGACATGCGACCTACGAGCAGTACTTC.

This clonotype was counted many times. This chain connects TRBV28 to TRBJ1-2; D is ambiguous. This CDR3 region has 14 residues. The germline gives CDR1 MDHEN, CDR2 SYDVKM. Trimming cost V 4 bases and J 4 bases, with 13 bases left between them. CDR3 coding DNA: TGTGCCAGCAGTTACATCTCCGACTTCTATGGCTACACCTTC. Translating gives CASSYISDFYGYTF.